This TCR beta chain was profiled in a study of blood T cells in healthy people across ages. This clonotype was counted a few times. Its target is not known. General study findings and limits: Samples with more naive T cells showed higher observed beta diversity. Donor CMV status was unknown, possibly confounding expanded clonotype changes.

This CDR3 region has 15 residues. Using a J-beta primer mix together with a sample-barcoded 5' primer, a second PCR was run for about 6 to 11 cycles. Every molecule of cDNA carried a tag from a template-switch adaptor with 12 random nucleotides. Each sample provided no less than 3 million CDR3-containing paired-end reads. MiXCR, applied by TCRdb to the 5' RACE reads, yields one record per CDR3 protein. The table records around 870,000 distinct CDR3 sequences, less than 35% of them present only once. The receptor was isolated from a woman older than 75 in good health. Sequences were obtained from blood. The J gene is TRBJ1-5, the V gene TRBV12-1. TRBV12-1 is a pseudogene segment. The chain's CDR3 is CASSFQCRANQPQHF. The CDR3 bases are TGTGCCAGCAGCTTCCAGTGTCGTGCCAATCAGCCCCAGCATTTT.